Presented here are 24 T cell receptor beta chains from one specimen sequenced in a study of identical twins. Each CDR3 protein is one row after TCRdb ran MiXCR on the 5' RACE reads. This sample yields roughly 750,000 distinct CDR3 sequences, of which approximately 22% are seen a single time; 4% to 5.5% belongs to the top ten. These data were likewise used in another study, on T cells expressing NK-cell markers.

Sequencing input: PBMCs. The receptors were gathered from a woman younger than 30 in good health.

The V gene is TRBV15, the J gene TRBJ2-3, with TRBD2 identical over 8 bases. Germline CDR1 and CDR2: LNHNV and YYDKDF (reference sequence). The CDR3 spans 16 residues. J lost 3 bases, V lost 5 bases, and 10 bases had no gene match. CDR3 DNA: TGTGCCACCAGCCCCGGCGGTAGCGGGGAAACAGATACGCAGTATTTT. As protein: CATSPGGSGETDTQYF.

This clonotype turned up a few times. The chain has TRBV18 and TRBJ2-3; TRBD2 aligns across 9 bases. V trimming: 6 bases; J trimming: 3 bases; junction bases outside the gene matches: 4. Germline-derived CDR1 and CDR2 are KGHSH and LQKENI. CDR3 size: 14 residues. The DNA for the CDR3 is TGTGCCAGCTCCCGGCGGGAGGGAACAGATACGCAGTATTTT. Its protein is CASSRREGTDTQYF.

This clonotype has more than one count but fewer than ten. This rearrangement joins TRBV20-1 to TRBJ2-5, with D tentatively TRBD2 (6 bases). CDR3 length equals 10 residues. The germline V gene encodes CDR1 DFQATT and CDR2 SNEGSKA (reference sequence). Trimming shortened V by 7 bases and J by 7 bases, and 10 bases separated the two germline ends. The chain's CDR3 is CSVSGRTQYF. The DNA for the CDR3 is TGCAGTGTCTCCGGGAGGACCCAGTACTTC.

This sequence joins TRBV9 and TRBJ2-5; D is uncertain. V shed 0 bases and J shed 3 bases, with 9 bases lying between them. Germline CDR1 SGDLS, CDR2 YYNGEE. The CDR3 sequence is 14 residues long. For the CDR3, the DNA is TGTGCCAGCAGCGTAGCGGGTCCCAAAGAGACCCAGTACTTC. The encoded protein is CASSVAGPKETQYF. The entire variable domain, with the rest obtained from reference TRBV9 and TRBJ2-5, is as follows: DSGVTQTPKHLITATGQRVTLRCSPRSGDLSVYWYQQSLDQGLQFLIQYYNGEERAKGNILERFSAQQFPDLHSELNLSSLELGDSALYFCASSVAGPKETQYFGPGTRLLVL.

There are many counts of this clonotype. The chain recombines TRBV7-2 with TRBJ2-1; D ambiguous. V lost 3 bases and J 6 bases, leaving 9 bases between the germline ends. From germline, CDR1 is SGHTA and CDR2 FQGNSA. The CDR3 spans 13 residues. CDR3 amino acids: CASSFQVANEQFF. The CDR3 DNA reads as TGTGCCAGCAGCTTCCAAGTTGCCAATGAGCAGTTCTTC.

The table lists this clonotype with a count of one. This chain links TRBV29-1 with TRBJ2-1; 11 bases agree with TRBD2. CDR3 size: 13 residues. Germline CDR1 reads SQVTM; CDR2 reads ANQGSEA. V gave up 3 bases and J gave up 11 bases; unmatched junction bases: 6. The CDR3 DNA follows: TGCAGCGTTGATGAGACTAGCGGGAATCAGCAGTTCTTC. This codes for CSVDETSGNQQFF.

The chain combines TRBV12-3 or TRBV12-4 with TRBJ2-7; no definite D call. The length of the CDR3 is 14 residues. Trimming stripped 3 bases from V and 9 bases from J, with 18 bases between. CDR3 residues: CASSLRRVGDGQYF. The CDR3 bases are TGTGCCAGCAGTTTGCGTAGGGTAGGCGACGGGCAGTACTTC.

This clonotype was picked up a small number of times. The chain employs TRBV3-1 and TRBJ2-1, with TRBD2 matching over 7 bases. The germline V gene encodes CDR1 LGHDT and CDR2 YNNKEL (reference sequence). V dropped 0 bases and J dropped 10; count of bases not matched to a gene: 9. The CDR3 covers 15 residues. The CDR3 protein is CASSQDLASGREQFF. CDR3 in DNA: TGTGCCAGCAGCCAAGATCTGGCTAGCGGAAGAGAGCAGTTCTTC.

At least ten counts were recorded for this clonotype. This chain links TRBV20-1 with TRBJ2-2; unclear D gene. Germline CDR1 DFQATT, CDR2 SNEGSKA (reference sequence). The germline V and J ends were trimmed by 3 bases and 1 base, with 6 bases remaining between them. The CDR3 loop spans 13 amino acids. CDR3 sequence reads: CSARALNTGELFF. For the CDR3, the DNA is TGCAGTGCTAGGGCACTGAACACCGGGGAGCTGTTTTTT.

In its sample, this clonotype was seen a few times. This chain connects TRBV20-1 to TRBJ1-2; no firm D call. V lost 1 base and J 8 bases, leaving 17 bases between the germline ends. In germline, CDR1 is DFQATT, CDR2 SNEGSKA (reference sequence). The CDR3 sequence is 14 residues long. The CDR3 DNA follows: TGCAGTGCTAGAGGAAGTAGTGGTGGACTAGGCTACACCTTC. This gives the protein CSARGSSGGLGYTF.

This clonotype appeared a few times. The rearrangement joins TRBV9 to TRBJ2-7; 8 bases align to TRBD2. Germline assignment: CDR1 SGDLS and CDR2 YYNGEE. V lost 2 bases to trimming and J lost 0 bases; unmatched junction nucleotides: 4. This CDR3 has 15 amino acids. CDR3: CASSVERGSSYEQYF. The CDR3 DNA follows: TGTGCCAGCAGCGTCGAGCGGGGGAGCTCCTACGAGCAGTACTTC.

V usage is TRBV15 and J usage is TRBJ2-7; 7 nucleotides match TRBD1. V was pared by 1 base and J by 0 bases, with 3 bases of the junction left unmatched. Germline assignment: CDR1 LNHNV and CDR2 YYDKDF (reference sequence). CDR3 size: 15 residues. The CDR3 reads CATSRAQGLSYEQYF. The CDR3 DNA is TGTGCCACCAGCAGAGCACAGGGGCTCTCCTACGAGCAGTACTTC.

This clonotype was observed a handful of times. The chain recombines TRBV5-5 with TRBJ2-7; D is possibly TRBD2 (6 bases). The CDR3 runs to 15 residues. Between the trimmed V and J ends, which lost 4 bases and 4 bases, there was a span of 18 bases. Germline V gene data show CDR1 as SGHKS and CDR2 as YYEKEE (reference sequence). Here the CDR3 reads CASSTAGTGVYEQYF. As DNA, the CDR3 is TGTGCCAGCAGCACGGCCGGGACGGGGGTTTACGAGCAGTACTTC.

The sample holds a few counts of this clonotype. This chain links TRBV6-1 with TRBJ2-1; TRBD2 is a possible D gene (6 bases). Trimming pared 10 bases from V and 5 bases from J, leaving 15 bases between. The CDR3 contains 13 residues. Germline V gives CDR1 MNHNS, CDR2 SASEGT. CDR3 in amino acids: CAIRASADNEQFF. CDR3 coding DNA: TGTGCCATCAGGGCTAGCGCGGACAATGAGCAGTTCTTC.

This clonotype was found a few times. The chain joins TRBV10-1 to TRBJ2-7, with D maybe TRBD1 (6 bases). The CDR3 sequence is 15 residues long. Germline V gene data show CDR1 as WNHNN and CDR2 as SYGVQD (reference sequence). Trimming removed 4 bases at V and 9 bases at J, with 22 bases between. DNA of the CDR3: TGCGCCAGCAGTGGAGAAGGGACAAAAAAGTTGGGGCAGTACTTC. Encoded protein: CASSGEGTKKLGQYF.

The chain employs TRBV6-1 and TRBJ1-1; the D is unclear. Trimming took 8 bases from V and 0 from J, leaving 13 bases between them. In germline, CDR1 is MNHNS, CDR2 SASEGT. The CDR3 is made up of 14 amino acids. The CDR3 loop reads CASYDVSLNTEAFF. The CDR3 bases are TGTGCCAGCTATGACGTTTCCTTGAACACTGAAGCTTTCTTT.

This clonotype has a handful of counts. J is TRBJ2-5 and V is TRBV20-1; D is possibly TRBD1 or TRBD2 (7 bases each). V was cut by 6 bases and J by 3 bases, with 17 bases left in between. This CDR3 is 14 amino acids long. Germline loops: CDR1 DFQATT, CDR2 SNEGSKA (reference sequence). CDR3 sequence: CSALPGGGKETQYF. The CDR3 DNA reads TGCAGTGCCCTACCAGGGGGGGGGAAAGAGACCCAGTACTTC.

V usage is TRBV4-2 and J usage is TRBJ1-3, with D perhaps matching TRBD1 (5 bases). V was shortened by 4 bases and J by 6 bases, with 16 bases between the two germline ends. Germline lookup yields CDR1 LGHNA and CDR2 YNFKEQ. The CDR3 runs 15 residues. For the CDR3, the DNA is TGTGCCAGCAGCCCCGAGGAAGGGGAGGAAAACACCATATATTTT. Encoded protein: CASSPEEGEENTIYF.

This clonotype was seen once. The CDR3 DNA follows: TGCAGTGCTGGAAGGGGACAGGGGTCAGATACGCAGTATTTT. Translation: CSAGRGQGSDTQYF. V gene TRBV20-1 combines with J gene TRBJ2-3, with TRBD1 identical over 10 bases. Germline lookup yields CDR1 DFQATT and CDR2 SNEGSKA (reference sequence). This CDR3 contains 14 residues. V lost 5 bases, J lost 4 bases, and 6 bases stayed unmatched.

V usage is TRBV29-1 and J usage is TRBJ2-7; tentative D call: TRBD2 (6 bases). Trimming left V 7 bases short and J 3 bases short, with 13 bases between. The V gene's germline CDR1 is SQVTM and CDR2 ANQGSEA. The CDR3 runs to 12 residues. The CDR3 reads CSAGGDYYEQYF. The CDR3 region has the DNA TGCAGCGCCGGGGGTGACTACTACGAGCAGTACTTC.

This clonotype appeared a few times. The rearrangement links TRBV7-2 to TRBJ2-5, with D possibly matching TRBD1 (6 bases). V lost 3 bases, J lost 4 bases, and 12 bases lay in between. Germline CDR1 is SGHTA and CDR2 is FQGNSA. The CDR3 consists of 14 residues. CDR3 DNA sequence: TGTGCCAGCAGCTTCTCCGGGACAAGAGAGACCCAGTACTTC. Its translation is CASSFSGTRETQYF.

The chain combines TRBV7-2 with TRBJ2-1, with D perhaps TRBD2 (5 bases). Germline CDR1 and CDR2: SGHTA and FQGNSA. V dropped 4 bases and J dropped 9 bases, with 16 bases sitting between them. The CDR3 spans 14 residues. CDR3 sequence: CASSSRAEGPEQFF. The CDR3 bases are TGTGCCAGCAGCTCCCGGGCCGAGGGTCCTGAGCAGTTCTTC. The full variable domain, in which reference TRBV7-2 and TRBJ2-1 provide the parts outside the CDR3, is GAGVSQSPSNKVTEKGKDVELRCDPISGHTALYWYRQSLGQGLEFLIYFQGNSAPDKSGLPSDRFSAERTGGSVSTLTIQRTQQEDSAVYLCASSSRAEGPEQFFGPGTRLTVL.

The chain employs TRBV29-1 and TRBJ1-1; the D gene is possibly TRBD1 (5 bases). CDR1 and CDR2 (germline): SQVTM, ANQGSEA. This CDR3 is 12 amino acids long. Trimming removed 6 bases from V and 8 bases from J, with 16 bases in between. The CDR3 sequence: CSVLKGAGEAFF. The DNA of the CDR3 is TGCAGCGTCCTTAAGGGCGCAGGGGAAGCTTTCTTT.

This rearrangement joins TRBV7-9 to TRBJ2-7, with D perhaps given as TRBD1 or TRBD2 (5 bases each). Trimming stripped 1 base from V and 3 bases from J, with 19 bases between. Germline CDR1 SEHNR, CDR2 FQNEAQ (reference sequence). CDR3 size: 17 residues. The CDR3 here is CASSLEIIGTGGYEQYF. The CDR3 DNA sequence: TGTGCCAGCAGCTTAGAGATCATCGGGACGGGCGGCTACGAGCAGTACTTC.